What follows describes a single TCR beta chain. This entry comes from a study of OX40 agonist ivuxolimab in advanced cancers. V was clipped by 6 bases and J by 8 bases; unmatched bases: 4. Germline V gene data show CDR1 as ENHRY and CDR2 as SYGVKD. This CDR3 has 12 amino acids. Anyone with autoimmune disease history or systemic immunosuppression was excluded. Using immunoSEQ multiplex PCR, the repertoire was profiled, and TCRdb retains in-frame clones only, with some absent. Of 50,000 to 75,000 clones listed, 85% to 90% were seen once; the top ten hold roughly an eighth. The sequences come from CD4+ or CD8+ T cells sorted from blood, collected in a trial of the OX40 agonist ivuxolimab. The TCR sequence derives from an adult with an advanced solid tumor such as melanoma, head and neck, liver or kidney cancer. The chain combines TRBV10-3 with TRBJ1-2, with TRBD1 matching 9 bases. In DNA form, the CDR3 reads TGTGCCATCAGGGGACAGGGAATCGGCTACACCTTC. Translating it yields CAIRGQGIGYTF.